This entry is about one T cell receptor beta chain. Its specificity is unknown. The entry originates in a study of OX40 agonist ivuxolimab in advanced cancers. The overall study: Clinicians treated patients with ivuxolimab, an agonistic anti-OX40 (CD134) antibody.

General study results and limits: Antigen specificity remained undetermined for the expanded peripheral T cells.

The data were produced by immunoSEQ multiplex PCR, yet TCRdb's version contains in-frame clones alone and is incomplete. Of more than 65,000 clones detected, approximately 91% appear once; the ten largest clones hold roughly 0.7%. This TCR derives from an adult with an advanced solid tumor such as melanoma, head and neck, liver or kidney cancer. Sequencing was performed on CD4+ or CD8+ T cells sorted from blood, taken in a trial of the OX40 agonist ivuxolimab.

CDR3 sequence (DNA): TGTGCCAGCTCCGGGTGGGACAGGGCTCACAATGAGCAGTTCTTC. The encoded protein is CASSGWDRAHNEQFF. The chain carries TRBV5-4 and TRBJ2-1, with 9 bases matching TRBD1. Germline CDR1 is SGHNT and CDR2 is YYREEE (reference sequence). V shed 7 bases, J shed 5 bases, and the junction held 10 bases outside the gene matches. The CDR3 spans 15 residues.